A single sample gave rise to the 13 T cell receptor beta chains below, sequenced in a study of cytomegalovirus exposure and HLA in healthy donors. Libraries were prepared by immunoSEQ multiplex PCR; TCRdb keeps only in-frame clonotypes and omits some of them. This sample yields hundreds of thousands of clones, of which approximately 88% are seen a single time; over 12% belongs to the top ten. Sequencing used PBMCs. All receptors derive from a woman in her twenties or thirties in good health and CMV-seropositive.

The chain combines TRBV7-9 with TRBJ2-1; TRBD2 aligns across 13 bases. Looked up from germline, CDR1 is SEHNR and CDR2 is FQNEAQ (reference sequence). After removal of 5 bases from V and 9 bases from J, the junction contained 10 bases not matched to a gene. The CDR3 is 16 amino acids. CDR3: CASSPRTSGSLSEQFF. CDR3 sequence (DNA): TGTGCCAGCAGCCCGCGGACTAGCGGGAGTCTATCTGAGCAGTTCTTC.

The chain carries TRBV6-5 and TRBJ1-1; D not certain. From germline, CDR1 is MNHEY and CDR2 SVGAGI. The CDR3 has 11 amino acids. V shed 7 bases and J shed 7 bases, with 10 bases lying between them. Here the CDR3 DNA reads TGTGCCAGCATCCGGAGGGTTGAAGCTTTCTTT. Translation: CASIRRVEAFF.

This clone was found a few times. V is TRBV5-1 and J is TRBJ1-2; D gene ambiguous. Deletions cut 2 bases from V and 8 bases from J, with 10 bases between. The germline CDR1 and CDR2 sequences are SGHRS and YFSETQ. This CDR3 is built from 12 residues. The CDR3 region is CASSFTGGGYTF. CDR3 sequence (DNA): TGCGCCAGCAGCTTTACCGGAGGCGGCTACACCTTC.

The sample holds one count of this clone. The rearrangement links TRBV5-8 to TRBJ2-1; D remains ambiguous. This CDR3 region has 16 residues. V lost 3 bases, J lost 2 bases, and 15 bases lay in between. Looked up from germline, CDR1 is SGHTS and CDR2 is YDEGEE. Written as DNA, the CDR3 is TGTGCCAGCAGCTCTACACCCCGACGGACCTACAATGAGCAGTTCTTC. Its translation: CASSSTPRRTYNEQFF. The full variable domain, rest sourced from reference TRBV5-8 and TRBJ2-1, is EAGVTQSPTHLIKTRGQQATLRCSPISGHTSVYWYQQALGLGLQFLLWYDEGEERNRGNFPPRFSGRQFPNYSSELNVNALELEDSALYLCASSSTPRRTYNEQFFGPGTRLTVL.

V and J are TRBV30 and TRBJ1-4; 7 bases are a match to TRBD1. Unmatched junction bases numbered 9, after V lost 4 bases and J lost 7 bases. CDR1 GTSNPN and CDR2 SVGIG come from the germline V gene (reference sequence). This CDR3 has 14 residues. Written as DNA, the CDR3 is TGTGCCTGGACCCTAGGGAGGGGGCCTGAAAAACTGTTTTTT. This codes for CAWTLGRGPEKLFF.

The chain recombines TRBV5-4 with TRBJ2-1, with TRBD1 matching over 7 bases. J gave up 5 bases and V 4 bases, and 6 bases lay outside the gene matches. Looked up from germline, CDR1 is SGHNT and CDR2 is YYREEE (reference sequence). The CDR3 runs to 14 residues. The CDR3 loop reads CASSDTGTDNEQFF. CDR3 DNA sequence: TGTGCCAGCAGCGATACCGGGACAGACAATGAGCAGTTCTTC.

The rearrangement uses TRBV6-1 and TRBJ1-2; no clear D. CDR1 and CDR2 from the germline V gene are MNHNS and SASEGT. The CDR3 has 12 amino acids. Trimming cost V 1 base and J 6 bases, with 6 bases left between them. In DNA, the CDR3 is TGTGCCAGCAGTGAAGTGCCGCATGGCTACACCTTC. Translating it yields CASSEVPHGYTF.

In its sample, this clone was seen a few times. The chain carries TRBV29-1 and TRBJ1-1; no definite D call. Germline values: CDR1 SQVTM, CDR2 ANQGSEA. The CDR3 sequence is 11 residues long. Trimming took 6 bases from V and 7 from J, leaving 12 bases between them. The CDR3 DNA follows: TGCAGCGTCCGTCTCTCTTTTGAAGCTTTCTTT. As protein: CSVRLSFEAFF. Supplemented by reference TRBV29-1 and TRBJ1-1, the full variable domain reads SAVISQKPSRDICQRGTSLTIQCQVDSQVTMMFWYRQQPGQSLTLIATANQGSEATYESGFVIDKFPISRPNLTFSTLTVSNMSPEDSSIYLCSVRLSFEAFFGQGTRLTVV.

This chain joins TRBV5-1 and TRBJ1-1; D not certain. CDR1 is SGHRS and CDR2 is YFSETQ in the germline V gene. There are 14 residues in the CDR3. Trimming shortened V by 0 bases and J by 0 bases, and 6 bases separated the two germline ends. CDR3 DNA sequence: TGCGCCAGCAGCTTGGTCGGTGTGAACACTGAAGCTTTCTTT. Its protein is CASSLVGVNTEAFF.

This rearrangement joins TRBV4-1 to TRBJ2-1; 12 bases line up with TRBD2. Trimming removed 2 bases from V and 10 bases from J; junction bases left unmatched: 9. This CDR3 is built from 16 residues. The germline V gene has CDR1 MGHRA and CDR2 YSYEKL. CDR3 coding DNA: TGCGCCAGCAGCCAATATTCACTAGCGGGGGGTGAGGAGCAGTTCTTC. It encodes CASSQYSLAGGEEQFF.

J is TRBJ2-7 and V is TRBV6-1; a possible D gene is TRBD2 (7 bases). V lost 4 bases to trimming and J lost 4 bases, with 23 bases between them. Germline CDR1 is MNHNS and CDR2 is SASEGT. CDR3 length: 17 amino acids. Written as DNA, the CDR3 is TGTGCCAGCAGTGGGAACTTTCGGGGAGGGGGGGCGTACGAGCAGTACTTC. This encodes CASSGNFRGGGAYEQYF.

J is TRBJ2-5 and V is TRBV9, with 7 bases lining up with TRBD2. V shed 5 bases, J shed 4 bases, and the junction held 14 bases outside the gene matches. Germline values: CDR1 SGDLS, CDR2 YYNGEE. The length of the CDR3 is 16 residues. The CDR3: CASSHPQGGRTETQYF. The DNA for the CDR3 is TGTGCCAGCAGTCATCCCCAAGGCGGGAGAACAGAGACCCAGTACTTC. Combining the CDR3 with reference TRBV9 and TRBJ2-5 gives the whole variable domain DSGVTQTPKHLITATGQRVTLRCSPRSGDLSVYWYQQSLDQGLQFLIQYYNGEERAKGNILERFSAQQFPDLHSELNLSSLELGDSALYFCASSHPQGGRTETQYFGPGTRLLVL.

The rearrangement uses TRBV7-6 and TRBJ2-7; TRBD2 aligns across 12 bases. The CDR3 runs to 15 residues. The germline V gene has CDR1 SGHVS and CDR2 FNYEAQ. After removal of 5 bases from V and 2 bases from J, the junction contained 4 bases not matched to a gene. DNA for the CDR3: TGTGCCAGCAGCCCGAGACTAGCGGGAGCCTACGAGCAGTACTTC. Translated, it gives CASSPRLAGAYEQYF.